The present T cell receptor beta chain was sequenced within a study of T cells in localized non-small cell lung cancer. Method: immunoSEQ multiplex PCR; TCRdb's copy keeps in-frame clones and lacks some. The table records around 50,000 clones, just over 85% of them present only once. The CDR3 covers 15 residues. The V gene lost 6 bases and the J gene lost 6 bases, with 17 bases spanning the gap. Per the germline V gene, CDR1 is LNHDA and CDR2 is SQIVND (reference sequence). Specimen: peripheral blood, collected before any cancer treatment. This sequence was found in an older male donor with stage III squamous cell lung carcinoma. V gene TRBV19 combines with J gene TRBJ2-2; tentatively, D is TRBD1 (7 bases). CDR3 protein: CASSPTTGRSGELFF. CDR3 sequence (DNA): TGTGCCAGTAGCCCCACGACAGGGAGGTCCGGGGAGCTGTTTTTT.